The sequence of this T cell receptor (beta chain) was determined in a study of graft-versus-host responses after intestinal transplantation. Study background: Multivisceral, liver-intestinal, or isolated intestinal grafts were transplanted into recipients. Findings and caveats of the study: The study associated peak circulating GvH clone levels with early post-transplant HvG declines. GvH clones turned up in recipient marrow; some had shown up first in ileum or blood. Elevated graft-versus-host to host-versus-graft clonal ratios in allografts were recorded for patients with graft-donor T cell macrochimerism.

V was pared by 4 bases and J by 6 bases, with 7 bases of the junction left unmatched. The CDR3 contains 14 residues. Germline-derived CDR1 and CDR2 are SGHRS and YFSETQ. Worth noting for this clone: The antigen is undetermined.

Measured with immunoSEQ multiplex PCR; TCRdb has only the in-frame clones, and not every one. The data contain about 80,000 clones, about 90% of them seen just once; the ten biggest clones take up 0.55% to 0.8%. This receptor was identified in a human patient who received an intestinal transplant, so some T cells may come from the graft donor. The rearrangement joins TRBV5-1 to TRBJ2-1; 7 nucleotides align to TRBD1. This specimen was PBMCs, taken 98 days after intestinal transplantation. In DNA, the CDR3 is TGCGCCAGCAGCCTCGACAGGGAAACCAATGAGCAGTTCTTC. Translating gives CASSLDRETNEQFF.